This T cell receptor (beta chain) comes out of a study of shared clonotypes between healthy human individuals. Study results and limitations: Naive subsets tended to show greater estimated richness than memory subsets. Sharing across four donors was highest in naive CD4 (around 5%) and lowest in memory CD8 (roughly 0.4%).

Libraries were prepared by immunoSEQ multiplex PCR; TCRdb keeps only in-frame clonotypes and omits some of them. The sample has approximately 2.3 million clones, over 90% seen once. Concerning this clone: Its antigen is unknown.

The CDR3 totals 11 residues. CDR1 is SQVTM and CDR2 is ANQGSEA in the germline V gene. After removal of 7 bases from V and 5 bases from J, the junction contained 3 bases not matched to a gene. The genes are TRBV29-1 and TRBJ2-7, with 9 bases identical to TRBD2. The receptor was derived from a young man in good health. Some clones in this sample may be carry-over from other donors' samples. The sequenced material came from naive CD4+ T cells from PBMCs. Sample subset: CD45RA+ positively selected. DNA for the CDR3: TGCAGCGCTAGACTAGCGGACGAGCAGTACTTC. This encodes CSARLADEQYF.